The rows below give T cell receptor beta chains drawn from one sample of a study of blood T cell repertoires in COVID-19. Libraries were prepared by immunoSEQ multiplex PCR; TCRdb keeps only in-frame clonotypes and omits some of them. The sample holds fewer than 150,000 clones, about four fifths seen once. The sequenced material came from PBMCs or T cells enriched from blood (not recorded which). The receptors come from a woman younger than 35 who had been exposed to COVID-19. Both conserved end residues are trimmed from each CDR3. Fields, in order: V gene, D gene, CDR3 protein. The D gene is left open where the match is weak.

v_gene: TRBV9
d_gene: TRBD1
CDR3aa: ASSVDGRGRSDTQY

v_gene: TRBV18
d_gene: TRBD1
CDR3aa: ASSADRAQPQH

v_gene: TRBV7-6
d_gene: .
CDR3aa: ASSATVGNSNQPQH

v_gene: TRBV24-1
d_gene: .
CDR3aa: ATSDRDTHNEQF

v_gene: TRBV7-9
d_gene: TRBD2
CDR3aa: ASSLEAGLRGVEQF

v_gene: TRBV18
d_gene: .
CDR3aa: ASSPGQDEKLF

v_gene: TRBV30
d_gene: .
CDR3aa: AWGYGGALQPQH

v_gene: TRBV11-2
d_gene: TRBD2
CDR3aa: ARKGLAVTYEQY

v_gene: TRBV7-3
d_gene: TRBD1
CDR3aa: ASSLGTGLGNTIY

v_gene: TRBV7-2
d_gene: .
CDR3aa: ASSLLGGAPSEAF

v_gene: TRBV30
d_gene: .
CDR3aa: AWSLEDPTEQY

v_gene: TRBV9
d_gene: TRBD1
CDR3aa: ASSVGQGAYNSPLH

v_gene: TRBV27
d_gene: .
CDR3aa: ASSSSGTRNYGYT

v_gene: TRBV9
d_gene: .
CDR3aa: ASSGVAGRTGELF

v_gene: TRBV5-1
d_gene: .
CDR3aa: ASSFGGKGETQY

v_gene: TRBV2
d_gene: TRBD1
CDR3aa: ASNAPGQGVMQETQY

v_gene: TRBV6-5
d_gene: .
CDR3aa: ASSYVRDSYEQY

v_gene: TRBV19
d_gene: TRBD1
CDR3aa: ASSISTGVNSPLH

v_gene: TRBV7-9
d_gene: .
CDR3aa: ASLGDSDYEQY

v_gene: TRBV27
d_gene: TRBD2
CDR3aa: ASSLKAGGPSSYNEQF

v_gene: TRBV2
d_gene: .
CDR3aa: ASSEEAGLSNQPQH

v_gene: TRBV7-8
d_gene: TRBD1
CDR3aa: ASSVDRGDSNQPQH

v_gene: TRBV28
d_gene: .
CDR3aa: ASSPPSAGADEQF

v_gene: TRBV6-2/TRBV6-3
d_gene: .
CDR3aa: ASSWGSDSYEQY

v_gene: TRBV19
d_gene: .
CDR3aa: ASSTGPNTEAF

v_gene: TRBV3-1/TRBV3-2
d_gene: TRBD1
CDR3aa: ASSEGWTGPVLGTQY

v_gene: TRBV18
d_gene: .
CDR3aa: ASSPLPTMEGEQY

v_gene: TRBV28
d_gene: .
CDR3aa: ASSFSSYNEQF

v_gene: TRBV4-2
d_gene: TRBD1
CDR3aa: ASSQVGDRGVDEKLF

v_gene: TRBV5-8
d_gene: TRBD1
CDR3aa: ASSLSTGRKYNSPLH

v_gene: TRBV29-1
d_gene: TRBD1
CDR3aa: SVEDRAAGGSYGYT

v_gene: TRBV27
d_gene: TRBD1
CDR3aa: ASVKAGQPNTEAF

v_gene: TRBV7-9
d_gene: .
CDR3aa: ASSLSGDTYEQY

v_gene: TRBV4-1
d_gene: .
CDR3aa: ASSQEFRGELF

v_gene: TRBV6-5
d_gene: TRBD1
CDR3aa: AIRRDRHTEAF

v_gene: TRBV28
d_gene: TRBD2
CDR3aa: ASSFEGRAPYTGELF

v_gene: TRBV28
d_gene: .
CDR3aa: ASRSDKNSNQPQH

v_gene: TRBV7-2
d_gene: TRBD2
CDR3aa: ASSSGLVAGGSNEQF

v_gene: TRBV24-1
d_gene: .
CDR3aa: ATPVVGRDDGYT

v_gene: TRBV7-2
d_gene: TRBD2
CDR3aa: ASTLTSGRVAYEQY

v_gene: TRBV4-1
d_gene: TRBD1
CDR3aa: ASSQGQGAIYEQY

v_gene: TRBV28
d_gene: .
CDR3aa: ASRGGTATNEKLF

v_gene: TRBV7-9
d_gene: .
CDR3aa: ASSFPQGANYGYT